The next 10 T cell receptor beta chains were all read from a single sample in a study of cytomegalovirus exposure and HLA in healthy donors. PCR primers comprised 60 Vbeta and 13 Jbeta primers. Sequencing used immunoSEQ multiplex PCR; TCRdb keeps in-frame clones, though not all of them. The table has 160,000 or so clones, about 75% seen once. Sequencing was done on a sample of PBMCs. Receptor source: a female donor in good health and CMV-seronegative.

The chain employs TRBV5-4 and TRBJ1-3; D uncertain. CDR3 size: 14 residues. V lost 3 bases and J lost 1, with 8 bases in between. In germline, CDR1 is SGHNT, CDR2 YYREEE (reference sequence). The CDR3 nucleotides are TGTGCCAGCAGCTCGGGAGCTTCTGGAAACACCATATATTTT. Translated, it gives CASSSGASGNTIYF.

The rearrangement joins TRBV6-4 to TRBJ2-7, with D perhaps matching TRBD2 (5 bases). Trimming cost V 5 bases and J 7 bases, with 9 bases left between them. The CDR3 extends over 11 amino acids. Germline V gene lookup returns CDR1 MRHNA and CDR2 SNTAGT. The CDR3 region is CASSPRGEQYF. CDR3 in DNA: TGTGCCAGCAGTCCGAGAGGGGAGCAGTACTTC.

The CDR3 nucleotides are TGCGCCAGCAGCTTGGCCGGCGGGGGGGACAGGGGTGAGCAGTTCTTC. It yields the protein CASSLAGGGDRGEQFF. The rearrangement links TRBV5-1 to TRBJ2-1, with D tentatively TRBD1 (10 bases). V gave up 0 bases and J gave up 9 bases, with 19 bases separating them. This CDR3 contains 16 residues. Germline V lookup: CDR1 SGHRS, CDR2 YFSETQ.

CDR3 coding DNA: TGTGCCAGCAGCGAGGAGGGGGCTGATACAGATACGCAGTATTTT. This encodes CASSEEGADTDTQYF. This sequence joins TRBV9 and TRBJ2-3, with D possibly being TRBD1 (7 bases). Trimming shortened V by 3 bases and J by 3 bases, and 14 bases separated the two germline ends. This CDR3 is 15 amino acids long. Germline V gene lookup returns CDR1 SGDLS and CDR2 YYNGEE.

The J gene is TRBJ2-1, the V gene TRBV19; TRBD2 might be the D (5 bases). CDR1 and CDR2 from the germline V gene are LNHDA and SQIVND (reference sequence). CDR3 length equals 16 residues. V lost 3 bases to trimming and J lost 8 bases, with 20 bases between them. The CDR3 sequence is CASSIYLGEVGDEQFF. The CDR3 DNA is TGTGCCAGTAGTATTTATCTGGGAGAGGTAGGCGATGAGCAGTTCTTC.

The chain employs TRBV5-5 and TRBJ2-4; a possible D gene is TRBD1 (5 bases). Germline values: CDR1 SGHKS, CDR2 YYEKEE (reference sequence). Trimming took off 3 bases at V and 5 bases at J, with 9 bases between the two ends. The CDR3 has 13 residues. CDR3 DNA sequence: TGTGCCAGCAGCTCAGGGCCAGAAAACATTCAGTACTTC. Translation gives CASSSGPENIQYF. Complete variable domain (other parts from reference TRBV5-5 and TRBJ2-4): DAGVTQSPTHLIKTRGQQVTLRCSPISGHKSVSWYQQVLGQGPQFIFQYYEKEERGRGNFPDRFSARQFPNYSSELNVNALLLGDSALYLCASSSGPENIQYFGAGTRLSVL.

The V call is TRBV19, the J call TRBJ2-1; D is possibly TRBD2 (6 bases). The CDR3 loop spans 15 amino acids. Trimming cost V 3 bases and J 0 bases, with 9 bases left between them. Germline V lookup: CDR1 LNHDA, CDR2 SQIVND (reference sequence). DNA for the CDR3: TGTGCCAGTAGTATCCCAGCGGGCTCCTACAATGAGCAGTTCTTC. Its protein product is CASSIPAGSYNEQFF.

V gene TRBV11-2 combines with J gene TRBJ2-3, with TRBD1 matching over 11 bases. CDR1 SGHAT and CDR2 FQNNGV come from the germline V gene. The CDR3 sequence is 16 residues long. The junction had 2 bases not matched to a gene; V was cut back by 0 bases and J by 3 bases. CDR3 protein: CASSLEGTGGTDTQYF. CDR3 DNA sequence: TGTGCCAGCAGCTTAGAAGGGACAGGGGGTACAGATACGCAGTATTTT.

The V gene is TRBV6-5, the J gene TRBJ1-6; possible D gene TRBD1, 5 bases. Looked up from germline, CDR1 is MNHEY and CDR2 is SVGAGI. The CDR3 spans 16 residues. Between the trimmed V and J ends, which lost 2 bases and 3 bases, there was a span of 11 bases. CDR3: CASSYTDSFYNSPLHF. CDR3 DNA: TGTGCCAGCAGTTACACAGACAGTTTCTATAATTCACCCCTCCACTTT.

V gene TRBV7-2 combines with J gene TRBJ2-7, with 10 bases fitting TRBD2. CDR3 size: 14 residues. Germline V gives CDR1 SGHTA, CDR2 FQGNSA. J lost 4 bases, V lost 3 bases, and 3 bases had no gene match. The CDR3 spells CASSFGLAAYEQYF. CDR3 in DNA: TGTGCCAGCAGCTTTGGACTAGCGGCTTACGAGCAGTACTTC. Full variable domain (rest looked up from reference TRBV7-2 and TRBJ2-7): GAGVSQSPSNKVTEKGKDVELRCDPISGHTALYWYRQSLGQGLEFLIYFQGNSAPDKSGLPSDRFSAERTGGSVSTLTIQRTQQEDSAVYLCASSFGLAAYEQYFGPGTRLTVT.